This TCR beta chain was identified in a study of monozygotic twins with inflammatory bowel disease. From the 5' RACE reads, TCRdb lists one entry per CDR3 protein and no DNA. Its clone listing holds a few hundred thousand distinct CDR3 sequences. Findings and caveats of the study: IBD patients had lower TCRbeta diversity (inverse Simpson) than healthy co-twins. Nothing supported a single strong signal or clonotype that was associated with IBD.

For this clonotype: Its antigen is undetermined.

Sequencing was performed on blood. This sequence originates from a human donor with ulcerative colitis or Crohn's disease, or a healthy co-twin of an affected twin (not recorded which).

CDR3 sequence: CASSPRTGGRETQYF. V usage is TRBV14 and J usage is TRBJ2-5; TCRdb returns TRBD1, unconfirmable since there is no DNA. CDR1 and CDR2 from the germline V gene are SGHDN and FVKESK. This CDR3 comprises 15 residues.